One sample yielded the 21 T cell receptor beta chains listed below, sequenced in a study of blood T cells in healthy people across ages. PCR was performed a second time for roughly 6 to 12 cycles using a sample-barcoded 5' primer and a J-beta primer mix. TCRdb called the 5' RACE reads again in MiXCR, with one record for every CDR3 protein. The profile covers some 890,000 distinct CDR3 sequences, with under 35% appearing a single time and more than 8.5% taken by the ten largest. A further study also used this sample, focusing on T cells of mothers and their children.

Sequencing was done on a sample of blood. The receptor set was obtained from a woman aged 40 to 50 in good health.

The chain carries TRBV20-1 and TRBJ2-5; 8 bases are shared with TRBD1. Looked up from germline, CDR1 is DFQATT and CDR2 is SNEGSKA (reference sequence). After removal of 5 bases from V and 4 bases from J, the junction contained 9 bases not matched to a gene. There are 14 residues in the CDR3. CDR3 amino acids: CSAVQGTGAETQYF. The CDR3 region has the DNA TGCAGTGCTGTGCAGGGGACAGGAGCAGAGACCCAGTACTTC.

The V gene is TRBV12-3 or TRBV12-4, the J gene TRBJ1-5, with D possibly being TRBD1 (6 bases). The V and J ends lost 5 bases and 0 bases respectively, with 8 bases between them. This CDR3 is 14 amino acids long. CDR3 bases: TGTGCCAGCAGTCACAGGGTTAGCAATCAGCCCCAGCATTTT. Translated, it gives CASSHRVSNQPQHF.

The chain uses TRBV7-2 and TRBJ1-4, with D unresolved. The CDR3 runs to 15 residues. Trimming cost V 1 base and J 5 bases, with 11 bases left between them. In germline, CDR1 is SGHTA, CDR2 FQGNSA. The CDR3 loop is CASSLDTAFNEKLFF. For the CDR3, the DNA is TGTGCCAGCAGCTTAGACACAGCCTTCAATGAAAAACTGTTTTTT.

The chain recombines TRBV20-1 with TRBJ2-7; TRBD2 might be the D (6 bases). Germline loops: CDR1 DFQATT, CDR2 SNEGSKA (reference sequence). This CDR3 contains 14 residues. With 3 bases removed from V and 0 bases from J, the gap between germline ends came to 12 bases. CDR3 residues: CSARGGTSSYEQYF. In DNA form, the CDR3 reads TGCAGTGCTAGGGGGGGTACAAGCTCCTACGAGCAGTACTTC.

The gene calls are TRBV3-1 and TRBJ2-7; the D is unclear. CDR1 is LGHDT and CDR2 is YNNKEL in the germline V gene (reference sequence). The CDR3 totals 14 residues. The V end lost 3 bases, the J end lost 0 bases, and 9 bases lay between the germline ends. This chain's CDR3 is CASSQGSDSYEQYF. CDR3 DNA: TGTGCCAGCAGCCAGGGGTCCGACTCCTACGAGCAGTACTTC.

This sequence joins TRBV5-1 and TRBJ1-4; perhaps TRBD1 as D (6 bases). The CDR3 runs 19 residues. Germline V gene lookup returns CDR1 SGHRS and CDR2 YFSETQ. V lost 2 bases, J lost 0 bases, and 20 bases lay in between. The CDR3 sequence: CASSLVGGRRTATNEKLFF. CDR3 DNA sequence: TGCGCCAGCAGCTTAGTAGGGGGTCGACGAACCGCAACTAATGAAAAACTGTTTTTT.

The gene calls are TRBV9 and TRBJ2-3; 9 positions agree with TRBD2. This CDR3 is 15 amino acids long. The germline V gene has CDR1 SGDLS and CDR2 YYNGEE. The trim removed 0 bases at V and 5 bases at J, leaving 4 bases unmatched. CDR3 residues: CASSVAQRGVDTQYF. CDR3 bases: TGTGCCAGCAGCGTAGCTCAGCGGGGGGTAGATACGCAGTATTTT.

Concerning this clonotype: A read error likely explains this, since a far larger clone differs by one base. The rearrangement joins TRBV18 to TRBJ2-1; no firm D call. The CDR3 has 11 residues. Trimming cost V 6 bases and J 9 bases, with 9 bases left between them. Germline V gives CDR1 KGHSH, CDR2 LQKENI. The CDR3 loop reads CASSPCGEQFF. The CDR3 DNA sequence: TGTGCCAGCTCGCCCTGTGGTGAGCAGTTCTTC.

This chain connects TRBV28 to TRBJ1-1, with D unresolved. CDR3 length: 15 amino acids. In germline, CDR1 is MDHEN, CDR2 SYDVKM. V was trimmed by 6 bases and J by 3 bases, leaving 17 bases between them. This CDR3 reads CASSPRRRGDTEAFF. The CDR3 DNA is TGTGCCAGCAGCCCCAGGAGGCGCGGGGACACTGAAGCTTTCTTT.

The chain couples TRBV5-1 to TRBJ2-1; perhaps TRBD2 as D (6 bases). Germline CDR1 and CDR2: SGHRS and YFSETQ. The V and J ends lost 4 bases and 4 bases respectively, with 15 bases between them. CDR3 size: 15 residues. This chain's CDR3 is CASSPPSDSYNEQFF. The CDR3 DNA reads TGCGCCAGCAGCCCCCCTAGCGACTCTTACAATGAGCAGTTCTTC.

The sample holds many counts of this clonotype. This chain uses TRBV7-2 with TRBJ2-5, with D tentatively TRBD2 (6 bases). This CDR3 has 13 amino acids. CDR1 and CDR2 from the germline V gene are SGHTA and FQGNSA. V lost 5 bases, J lost 5 bases, and 12 bases lay in between. The CDR3 spells CASSQRAGETQYF. CDR3 coding DNA: TGTGCCAGCAGCCAAAGGGCGGGGGAGACCCAGTACTTC.

This clonotype was recorded many times. This chain links TRBV5-1 with TRBJ2-1, with D possibly matching TRBD1 (5 bases). Germline V CDR1 and CDR2: SGHRS, YFSETQ. The CDR3 contains 15 residues. Trimming stripped 0 bases from V and 7 bases from J, with 14 bases between. This CDR3 reads CASSLARQGINEQFF. The CDR3 region has the DNA TGCGCCAGCAGCTTGGCCCGCCAGGGAATAAATGAGCAGTTCTTC.

In this sample, this clonotype turned up once. This sequence joins TRBV20-1 and TRBJ2-3; possibly TRBD1 or TRBD2 for D (5 bases each). The V gene lost 3 bases and the J gene lost 0 bases, with 16 bases spanning the gap. The germline gives CDR1 DFQATT, CDR2 SNEGSKA (reference sequence). The CDR3 totals 16 residues. CDR3 amino acids: CSARGVKGVSTDTQYF. DNA for the CDR3: TGCAGTGCTAGGGGGGTTAAGGGCGTAAGCACAGATACGCAGTATTTT.

This clonotype was seen repeatedly, ten times or more. This chain connects TRBV20-1 to TRBJ2-7, with TRBD1 matching over 9 bases. The CDR3 is 15 amino acids. V lost 0 bases to trimming and J lost 2 bases; unmatched junction nucleotides: 5. Germline V CDR1 and CDR2: DFQATT, SNEGSKA (reference sequence). The CDR3 coding sequence is TGCAGTGCTAGAGACCGGCGACAGGGGGCCTACGAGCAGTACTTC. Amino acid sequence: CSARDRRQGAYEQYF.

This clonotype was observed many times. The V gene is TRBV9, the J gene TRBJ2-1; D ambiguous. V was clipped by 0 bases and J by 3 bases, with 4 bases between them. The CDR3 length is 13 residues. Germline V gene data show CDR1 as SGDLS and CDR2 as YYNGEE. The CDR3: CASSVADYNEQFF. DNA for the CDR3: TGTGCCAGCAGCGTAGCGGACTACAATGAGCAGTTCTTC.

The chain combines TRBV7-9 with TRBJ2-7; possibly TRBD2 for D (6 bases). V lost 1 base to trimming and J lost 6 bases, with 13 bases between them. Looked up from germline, CDR1 is SEHNR and CDR2 is FQNEAQ (reference sequence). The CDR3 has 14 residues. The CDR3 sequence is CASSLVGGSGEQYF. The CDR3 DNA is TGTGCCAGCAGCTTAGTCGGGGGATCAGGCGAGCAGTACTTC.

Only a few counts were recorded for this clonotype. DNA for the CDR3: TGTGCCAGCAGCTTAGTATCTCTAGCGGCCCAAGAGACCCAGTACTTC. Translation: CASSLVSLAAQETQYF. The V call is TRBV7-9, the J call TRBJ2-5, with TRBD2 matching 7 bases. V shed 1 base, J shed 1 base, and the junction held 6 bases outside the gene matches. CDR3 length: 16 residues. CDR1 is SEHNR and CDR2 is FQNEAQ in the germline V gene (reference sequence).

This clonotype was seen ten or more times. V and J are TRBV7-2 and TRBJ2-7; 8 nucleotides line up with TRBD1. Trimming took 5 bases from V and 5 from J; bases not matched to a gene: 8. Germline values: CDR1 SGHTA, CDR2 FQGNSA. CDR3 length: 14 residues. The chain's CDR3 is CASSADRGRDEQYF. CDR3 nucleotide sequence: TGTGCCAGCAGCGCAGACAGGGGTCGGGACGAGCAGTACTTC. Full variable domain (remainder filled in from reference TRBV7-2 and TRBJ2-7): GAGVSQSPSNKVTEKGKDVELRCDPISGHTALYWYRQSLGQGLEFLIYFQGNSAPDKSGLPSDRFSAERTGGSVSTLTIQRTQQEDSAVYLCASSADRGRDEQYFGPGTRLTVT.

The CDR3 is CASIPGQSGNTIYF. The CDR3 coding sequence is TGTGCCAGCATCCCGGGACAGAGTGGAAACACCATATATTTT. The chain has TRBV28 and TRBJ1-3, with 7 bases matching TRBD1. After removal of 7 bases from V and 3 bases from J, the junction contained 6 bases not matched to a gene. From germline, CDR1 is MDHEN and CDR2 SYDVKM. The CDR3 is 14 residues long.

This clonotype was seen many times. This rearrangement joins TRBV11-2 to TRBJ2-7; D is possibly TRBD2 (7 bases). Per germline, CDR1 SGHAT and CDR2 FQNNGV. Trimming took off 5 bases at V and 4 bases at J, with 15 bases between the two ends. This CDR3 is built from 14 residues. The CDR3 nucleotides read TGTGCCAGCAGCCACGGTGGGGGGGCATACGAGCAGTACTTC. Its translation: CASSHGGGAYEQYF.

This clonotype was seen repeatedly, ten times or more. The V gene is TRBV4-1, the J gene TRBJ2-5; 7 bases line up with TRBD2. The J segment lost 5 bases and the V segment lost 0 bases, leaving 9 bases of the junction unmatched. The CDR3 contains 16 residues. The germline gives CDR1 MGHRA, CDR2 YSYEKL. The CDR3 loop reads CASSQDLGAGVETQYF. As DNA, the CDR3 is TGCGCCAGCAGCCAAGATTTGGGCGCGGGGGTGGAGACCCAGTACTTC.